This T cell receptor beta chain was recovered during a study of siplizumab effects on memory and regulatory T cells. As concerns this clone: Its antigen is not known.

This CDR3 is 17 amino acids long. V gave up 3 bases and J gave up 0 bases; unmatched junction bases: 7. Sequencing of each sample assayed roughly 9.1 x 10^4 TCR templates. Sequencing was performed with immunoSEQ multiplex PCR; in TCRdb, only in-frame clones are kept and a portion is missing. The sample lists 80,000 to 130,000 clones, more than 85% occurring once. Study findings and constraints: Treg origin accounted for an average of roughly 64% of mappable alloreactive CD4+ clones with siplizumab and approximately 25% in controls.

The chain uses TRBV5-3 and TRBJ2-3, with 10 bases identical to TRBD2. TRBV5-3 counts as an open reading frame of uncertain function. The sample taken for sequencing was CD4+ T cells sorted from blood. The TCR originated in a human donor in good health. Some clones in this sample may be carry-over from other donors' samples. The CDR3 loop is CARSYGASGGSTDTQYF. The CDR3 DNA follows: TGTGCCAGAAGCTACGGGGCTAGCGGGGGTAGCACAGATACGCAGTATTTT.